The clone carrying this TCR beta chain was found many times. The record originates from a study of identical twins. V was pared by 10 bases and J by 8 bases, with 7 bases of the junction left unmatched. The CDR3 runs to 12 residues. From germline, CDR1 is MNHEY and CDR2 SMNVEV (reference sequence). TCRdb processed the 5' RACE reads anew with MiXCR; each CDR3 protein has one entry. The sample lists approximately 500,000 distinct CDR3 sequences; roughly 15% were seen once. In addition, the sample was reused for a study of yellow fever vaccine responses in identical twins.

The specimen sequenced was CD4+ T cells sorted from blood. The sequence derives from a woman younger than 30 in good health. The chain joins TRBV27 to TRBJ1-2, with 10 bases that match TRBD1. CDR3 amino acids: CATSTGGAGYTF. The DNA for the CDR3 is TGTGCCACCTCGACAGGGGGCGCGGGCTACACCTTC.